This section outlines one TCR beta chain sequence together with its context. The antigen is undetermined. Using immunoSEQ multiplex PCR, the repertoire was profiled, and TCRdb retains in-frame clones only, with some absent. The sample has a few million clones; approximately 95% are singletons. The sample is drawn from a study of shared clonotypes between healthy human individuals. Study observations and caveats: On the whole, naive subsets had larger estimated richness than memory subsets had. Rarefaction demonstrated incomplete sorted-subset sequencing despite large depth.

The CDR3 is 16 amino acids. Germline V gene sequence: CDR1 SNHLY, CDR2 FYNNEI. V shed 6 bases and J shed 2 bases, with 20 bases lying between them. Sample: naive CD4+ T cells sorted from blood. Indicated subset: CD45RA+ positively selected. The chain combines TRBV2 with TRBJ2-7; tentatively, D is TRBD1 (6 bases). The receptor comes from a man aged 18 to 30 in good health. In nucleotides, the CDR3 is TGTGCCAGCAGGCCCCCCAGGGGCGATGGGACCTACGAGCAGTACTTC. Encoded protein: CASRPPRGDGTYEQYF. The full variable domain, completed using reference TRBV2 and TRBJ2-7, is EPEVTQTPSHQVTQMGQEVILRCVPISNHLYFYWYRQILGQKVEFLVSFYNNEISEKSEIFDDQFSVERPDGSNFTLKIRSTKLEDSAMYFCASRPPRGDGTYEQYFGPGTRLTVT.